These 21 T cell receptor beta chains share one sample of origin, sequenced in a study of cytomegalovirus exposure and HLA in healthy donors. Assay: immunoSEQ multiplex PCR; the TCRdb copy retains only in-frame clones and omits some. The data hold around 74,000 clones, with over 80% observed a single time. The sequenced sample consisted of PBMCs. The origin of the receptors is a man in his thirties or forties in good health and CMV-seronegative.

The V call is TRBV7-2, the J call TRBJ2-3, with TRBD2 identical over 8 bases. V lost 1 base, J lost 9 bases, and 9 bases stayed unmatched. This CDR3 is built from 15 residues. Germline loops: CDR1 SGHTA, CDR2 FQGNSA. The CDR3 loop is CASSLVGAGEGTQYF. The CDR3 bases are TGTGCCAGCAGCTTAGTTGGAGCGGGAGAGGGGACGCAGTATTTT.

The rearrangement links TRBV27 to TRBJ2-5; 9 bases line up with TRBD2. V was pared by 0 bases and J by 1 base, with 3 bases of the junction left unmatched. The CDR3 is 16 amino acids. In germline, CDR1 is MNHEY, CDR2 SMNVEV (reference sequence). CDR3 amino acids: CASSLSPSGIQETQYF. The CDR3 DNA sequence: TGTGCCAGCAGTTTATCCCCTAGCGGGATCCAAGAGACCCAGTACTTC.

The V gene is TRBV10-3, the J gene TRBJ1-5; D ambiguous. This CDR3 is built from 13 residues. The germline V gene encodes CDR1 ENHRY and CDR2 SYGVKD. Trimming removed 2 bases at V and 5 bases at J, with 7 bases between. For the CDR3, the DNA is TGTGCCATCAGTGAGAATTATGATCAGCCCCAGCATTTT. This gives the protein CAISENYDQPQHF.

This chain joins TRBV11-1 and TRBJ2-3; 7 bases line up with TRBD2. From germline, CDR1 is SGHAT and CDR2 FQDESV (reference sequence). The CDR3 contains 17 residues. With V trimmed by 5 bases and J by 4 bases, 15 bases remained unmatched. The CDR3 spells CASSPNMGREGADTQYF. In DNA form, the CDR3 reads TGTGCCAGCAGCCCCAATATGGGCAGGGAGGGAGCAGATACGCAGTATTTT.

This clone showed up just once. The genes are TRBV7-8 and TRBJ1-4, with 7 bases fitting TRBD1. Unmatched junction bases numbered 4, after V lost 0 bases and J lost 0 bases. The CDR3 runs to 17 residues. CDR1 is SGHVS and CDR2 is FQNEAQ in the germline V gene. The CDR3 spells CASSLAPGTATNEKLFF. The CDR3 DNA reads as TGTGCCAGCAGCTTAGCGCCAGGGACAGCAACTAATGAAAAACTGTTTTTT.

This clone occurred a few times. The rearrangement joins TRBV6-5 to TRBJ1-2; D is possibly TRBD1 (6 bases). In germline, CDR1 is MNHEY, CDR2 SVGAGI. The CDR3 is 13 amino acids. V was cut by 5 bases and J by 8 bases, with 15 bases left in between. The CDR3 coding sequence is TGTGCCAGCAGTCCCCGGACAGTTCGCGGCTACACCTTC. It encodes CASSPRTVRGYTF.

V gene TRBV11-2 combines with J gene TRBJ1-6; D gene ambiguous. The germline gives CDR1 SGHAT, CDR2 FQNNGV. CDR3 length: 13 residues. The V gene lost 5 bases and the J gene lost 9 bases, with 11 bases spanning the gap. Written as DNA, the CDR3 is TGTGCCAGCAGCCAAACCAGAGGTTCACCCCTCCACTTT. It specifies CASSQTRGSPLHF.

This chain uses TRBV27 with TRBJ2-7; tentative D call: TRBD1 (7 bases). V was clipped by 10 bases and J by 1 base, with 17 bases between them. The CDR3 has 14 residues. From germline, CDR1 is MNHEY and CDR2 SMNVEV (reference sequence). The CDR3 DNA is TGTGCCACCCTGTGGAGGGGGCTGTCCTACGAGCAGTACGTC. It codes for CATLWRGLSYEQYV.

The chain is built from TRBV5-1 and TRBJ1-4, with D tentatively TRBD1 (5 bases). Germline V gene lookup returns CDR1 SGHRS and CDR2 YFSETQ. The CDR3 runs to 15 residues. Between the trimmed V and J ends, which lost 5 bases and 8 bases, there was a span of 19 bases. CDR3 DNA: TGCGCCAGCAGTCTGACACTGGGAGGGGACGAAAAACTGTTTTTT. Translated: CASSLTLGGDEKLFF. The full variable domain, its missing parts supplied by reference TRBV5-1 and TRBJ1-4, is KAGVTQTPRYLIKTRGQQVTLSCSPISGHRSVSWYQQTPGQGLQFLFEYFSETQRNKGNFPGRFSGRQFSNSRSEMNVSTLELGDSALYLCASSLTLGGDEKLFFGSGTQLSVL.

This clone was detected only once. Germline is not matched at one junction end, which may reflect a read error. This chain joins TRBV10-3 and TRBJ2-5; maybe TRBD1 (7 bases). Germline lookup yields CDR1 ENHRY and CDR2 SYGVKD. The CDR3 length is 14 residues. CDR3 nucleotides: TGTGCCATCAGTGATGGCCTGGCAGGGGGTTCGGGAGACTTC. It specifies CAISDGLAGGSGDF.

The V and J genes are TRBV10-3 and TRBJ1-5; 8 nucleotides align to TRBD1. Per germline, CDR1 ENHRY and CDR2 SYGVKD. The CDR3 length is 15 residues. J lost 3 bases, V lost 4 bases, and 5 bases had no gene match. CDR3 loop: CAISGGTGPNQPQHF. DNA of the CDR3: TGTGCCATCAGTGGCGGGACAGGCCCCAATCAGCCCCAGCATTTT.

The chain joins TRBV7-9 to TRBJ2-1, with D possibly being TRBD2 (6 bases). CDR3 length: 15 amino acids. CDR1 and CDR2 (germline): SEHNR, FQNEAQ (reference sequence). V was shortened by 4 bases and J by 3 bases, with 13 bases between the two germline ends. The CDR3: CASSSGGSGYNEQFF. As DNA, the CDR3 is TGTGCCAGCAGCTCCGGTGGTAGCGGCTACAATGAGCAGTTCTTC. Full variable domain (missing parts from reference TRBV7-9 and TRBJ2-1): DTGVSQNPRHKITKRGQNVTFRCDPISEHNRLYWYRQTLGQGPEFLTYFQNEAQLEKSRLLSDRFSAERPKGSFSTLEIQRTEQGDSAMYLCASSSGGSGYNEQFFGPGTRLTVL.

The chain is built from TRBV27 and TRBJ2-7, with D possibly matching TRBD2 (5 bases). The CDR3 has 14 amino acids. Germline V gene data show CDR1 as MNHEY and CDR2 as SMNVEV (reference sequence). V lost 10 bases and J lost 2, with 18 bases in between. DNA for the CDR3: TGTGCCACCGGCGGGCAGTCCACACCCTACGAGCAGTACTTC. It specifies CATGGQSTPYEQYF.

V is TRBV27 and J is TRBJ1-2, with D tentatively TRBD1 (5 bases). V was pared by 3 bases and J by 6 bases, with 11 bases between. The CDR3 runs to 13 residues. CDR1 and CDR2 (germline): MNHEY, SMNVEV (reference sequence). CDR3 sequence (DNA): TGTGCCAGCAGTTTGCAGGGTAGCAATGGCTACACCTTC. It specifies CASSLQGSNGYTF.

The V and J genes are TRBV15 and TRBJ2-5; 7 bases are shared with TRBD2. The CDR3 has 14 amino acids. After removal of 3 bases from V and 10 bases from J, the junction contained 11 bases not matched to a gene. CDR1 is LNHNV, CDR2 YYDKDF, per germline (reference sequence). For the CDR3, the DNA is TGTGCCACCAGCAGCTGGGGGGGACTCGTAGTCCAGTACTTC. Translated, it gives CATSSWGGLVVQYF.

The chain joins TRBV10-3 to TRBJ2-7; the match to TRBD1 covers 9 bases. This CDR3 has 14 residues. Per the germline V gene, CDR1 is ENHRY and CDR2 is SYGVKD. J was trimmed by 2 bases and V by 6 bases; bases with no gene match: 5. CDR3 region: CAIRDGQGTYEQYV. In nucleotides, the CDR3 is TGTGCCATCAGAGACGGACAGGGGACCTACGAGCAGTACGTC.

The chain uses TRBV10-3 and TRBJ1-3, with D unresolved. This CDR3 is built from 13 residues. V lost 0 bases and J 8 bases, leaving 8 bases between the germline ends. Germline assignment: CDR1 ENHRY and CDR2 SYGVKD. Written as DNA, the CDR3 is TGTGCCATCAGTGAGTCGGCAGGCGACACCATATATTTT. Translation gives CAISESAGDTIYF.

The chain is built from TRBV9 and TRBJ1-6, with TRBD1 matching 8 bases. J gave up 0 bases and V 7 bases, and 3 bases lay outside the gene matches. This CDR3 is built from 15 residues. CDR1 SGDLS and CDR2 YYNGEE come from the germline V gene. CDR3: CASGQGLSYNSPLHF. CDR3 DNA sequence: TGTGCCAGCGGACAGGGACTCTCCTATAATTCACCCCTCCACTTT.

This clone has just a few counts. The chain uses TRBV6-6 and TRBJ1-3; no firm D call. The CDR3 runs to 14 residues. V was trimmed by 7 bases and J by 0 bases, leaving 10 bases between them. Germline lookup yields CDR1 MNHNY and CDR2 SVGAGI (reference sequence). The CDR3 nucleotides read TGTGCCAGCAAGCCCGGTAGCTCTGGAAACACCATATATTTT. Translation: CASKPGSSGNTIYF.

The chain uses TRBV11-2 and TRBJ2-3, with 9 bases lining up with TRBD1. The CDR3 covers 14 residues. J gave up 13 bases and V 6 bases, and 14 bases lay outside the gene matches. Germline V lookup: CDR1 SGHAT, CDR2 FQNNGV. In nucleotides, the CDR3 is TGTGCCAGCAGATCCGGTCAGGGACAGGGCATGGAGTATTTT. As protein: CASRSGQGQGMEYF.

This chain links TRBV7-2 with TRBJ2-5, with 13 bases matching TRBD2. The ends lost 4 bases at V and 2 bases at J; junction bases unmatched: 7. CDR1 and CDR2 (germline): SGHTA, FQGNSA. There are 17 residues in the CDR3. The CDR3 protein is CASSSILAGGRQETQYF. CDR3 bases: TGTGCCAGCAGCTCCATACTAGCGGGAGGGAGGCAAGAGACCCAGTACTTC.